This T cell receptor (beta chain) was sequenced for a study of blood T cell repertoires in COVID-19. Background on the study: PBMCs, B-cell-depleted T cells, or T cells provided the cDNA or gDNA that made up the material.

In germline, CDR1 is MRHNA, CDR2 SNTAGT. The CDR3 totals 13 residues. V was shortened by 6 bases and J by 4 bases, with 10 bases between the two germline ends. Sequencing used immunoSEQ multiplex PCR; TCRdb keeps in-frame clones, though not all of them. The data hold approximately 290,000 clones, with roughly 88% observed a single time. This study enrolled people aged 18 to 89 from under 25 US geographic areas. Each participant's cohort was designated according to participant-reported clinical history. Specimen: PBMCs or T cells enriched from blood (not recorded which). The V and J genes are TRBV6-4 and TRBJ2-1; D is perhaps TRBD2 (5 bases). The receptor was isolated from a woman aged 30 to 39 who had recovered from COVID-19. CDR3 protein: CASSGDSYNEQFF. CDR3 bases: TGTGCCAGCAGCGGGGATAGTTACAATGAGCAGTTCTTC.